The T cell receptor (beta chain) described here comes from a study of early T cells in non-severe SARS-CoV-2 infection (dated by TCRdb to the early 2020s). About the full investigation: TCR sequencing used bulk RNA from unsorted whole blood, so alpha and beta chains could not be paired. On the study overall, not on this receptor specifically: VDJdb matching was skewed toward anti-spike CD8 responses, so virus-specific expansions were likely underestimated and private and CD4 specificities were missed.

Library preparation employed 5' RACE. The instrument given in TCRdb is NextSeq 500. Unique molecular identifiers were attached to individual cDNA molecules in the TCR library protocol so that sequencing error and PCR bias could be corrected. Both TCR alpha and beta chains were sequenced, and tight co-correlation was observed between alpha and beta sequence abundances in each sample. Processing in the source paper ran as follows. V gene, J gene and CDR3 annotation of TCR sequences was performed with Decombinator V4. TCRs were defined as expanded if a significant change between any two time points was detected under a Poisson model with p below 0.0001. Abundances of TCRs were expressed as counts per million after normalisation to the total number of TCRs sequenced in each sample. VDJdb, accessed 1 November 2021, was searched for CMV, EBV and SARS-CoV-2 annotated TCRs, excluding TCRs annotated for multiple antigens. TCRdb applied fastp at Q25 and MiXCR to the public reads, then kept only in-frame beta chains. Rows with one shared CDR3 protein collapse into an entry with the most common genes and DNA. It is TCRdb's table, rather than the study itself, that gives the V and J calls and clone size. Recorded for this sample are roughly 61,000 distinct CDR3 sequences; under 10% of them occurred a single time. Under 9% of the sample lies in the top ten.

This clonotype was counted many times. Its antigen is still unknown. No much larger clonotype is one base removed from it; base qualities were not supplied. The study was a case-control design nested within a healthcare worker cohort in London, UK, with weekly nasopharyngeal swab PCR tests and blood sampling. Healthcare workers were recruited between 23 and 31 March 2020, during the week of the UK lockdown, and were followed weekly for up to roughly 16 weeks. The source is an adult who was a healthcare worker with PCR-confirmed SARS-CoV-2 infection or an uninfected control (not recorded which). The sequenced sample was whole blood.

The CDR3 amino acid sequence is: CASSRKIGQGDWNEQFF. In nucleotide form, the sequence is TGTGCCAGCAGCCGAAAGATAGGACAGGGGGATTGGAATGAGCAGTTCTTC. The V and J genes are TRBV12-3 or TRBV12-4 and TRBJ2-1, and 10 junctional nucleotides match TRBD1. Spanning cysteine to phenylalanine, the CDR3 consists of 17 amino acids. CDR3 DNA only is kept here, 51 bases in frame from base 1. The germline V end is reduced by 6 bases and the J end by 7 bases; junction bases left unmatched: 15.